The present T cell receptor beta chain was sequenced within a study of T cell changes during pregnancy in multiple sclerosis. Some clones are missing from TCRdb's copy, which holds only in-frame ones; the method was immunoSEQ multiplex PCR. The table shows tens of thousands of clones, with approximately 95% occurring only once. The V gene's germline CDR1 is SNHLY and CDR2 FYNNEI. Trimming at V came to 5 bases and at J to 6 bases, leaving 16 bases not matched to a gene. The CDR3 totals 18 residues. The clonotype originates from a female donor with multiple sclerosis, enrolled in a pregnancy study. This chain links TRBV2 with TRBJ2-1; 10 bases are shared with TRBD2. The input for sequencing was CD4+ T cells from peripheral blood mononuclear cells, taken after pregnancy. The DNA for the CDR3 is TGTGCCAGCAGTCCACCCCGGGGGAGCGGGAGGGCCATCAATGAGCAGTTCTTC. Amino acid sequence: CASSPPRGSGRAINEQFF.